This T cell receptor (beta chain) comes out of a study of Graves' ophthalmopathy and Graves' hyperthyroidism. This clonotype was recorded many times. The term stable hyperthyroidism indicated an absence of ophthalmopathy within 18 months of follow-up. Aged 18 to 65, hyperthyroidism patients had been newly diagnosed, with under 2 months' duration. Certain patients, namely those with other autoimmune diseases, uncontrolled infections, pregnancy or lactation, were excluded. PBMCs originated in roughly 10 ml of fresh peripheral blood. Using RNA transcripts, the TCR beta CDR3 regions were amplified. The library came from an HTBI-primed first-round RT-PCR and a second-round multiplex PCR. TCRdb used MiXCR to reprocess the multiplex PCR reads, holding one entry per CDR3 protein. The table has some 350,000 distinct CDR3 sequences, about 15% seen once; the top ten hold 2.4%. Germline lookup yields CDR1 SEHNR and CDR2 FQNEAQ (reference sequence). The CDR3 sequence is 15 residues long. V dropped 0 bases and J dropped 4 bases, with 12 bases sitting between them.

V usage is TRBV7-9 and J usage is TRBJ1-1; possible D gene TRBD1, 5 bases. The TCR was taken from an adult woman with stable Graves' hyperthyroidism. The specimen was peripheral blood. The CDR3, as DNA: TGTGCCAGCAGCTTAGCGCGGGGGGAGAGCACTGAAGCTTTCTTT. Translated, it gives CASSLARGESTEAFF.